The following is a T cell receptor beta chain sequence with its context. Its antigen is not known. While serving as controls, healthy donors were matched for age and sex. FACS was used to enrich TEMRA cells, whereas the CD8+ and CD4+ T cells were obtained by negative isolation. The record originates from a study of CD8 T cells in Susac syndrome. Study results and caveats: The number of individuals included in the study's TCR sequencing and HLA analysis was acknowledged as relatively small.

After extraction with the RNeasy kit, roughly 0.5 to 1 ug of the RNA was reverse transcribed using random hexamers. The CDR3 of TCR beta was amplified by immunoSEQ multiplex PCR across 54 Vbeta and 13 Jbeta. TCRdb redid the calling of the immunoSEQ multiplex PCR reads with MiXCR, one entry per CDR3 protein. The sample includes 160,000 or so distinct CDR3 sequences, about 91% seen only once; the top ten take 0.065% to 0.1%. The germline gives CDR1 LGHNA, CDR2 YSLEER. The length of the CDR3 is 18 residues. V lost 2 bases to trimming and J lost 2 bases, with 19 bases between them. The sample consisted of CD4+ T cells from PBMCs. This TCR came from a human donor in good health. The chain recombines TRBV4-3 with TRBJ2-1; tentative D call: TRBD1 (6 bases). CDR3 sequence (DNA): TGCGCCAGCAGCCAATCAGGGGCCGGGACACCTCCCTACAATGAGCAGTTCTTC. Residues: CASSQSGAGTPPYNEQFF.